This TCR beta chain appears in the sequencing data of a study of Ad26.COV2.S vaccination and SARS-CoV-2 variants. Study background: In the study, Ad26.COV2.S was injected intramuscularly once, or twice 56 days apart. Regarding the study as a whole: Placebo recipients trailed vaccine recipients in spike-specific TCR breadth.

With respect to this clone: The antigen remains undetermined.

Stated treatment: some 20 received Ad26.COV2.S at low or high dose, single or two shots; about 5 received placebo; per-sample allocation not given. Day 63 following the first vaccine or placebo injection was when the samples were taken. This vaccine is an Ad26 vector that expresses the Wuhan-strain SARS-CoV-2 spike. Per germline, CDR1 LGHDT and CDR2 YNNKEL (reference sequence). V was clipped by 0 bases and J by 2 bases, with 22 bases between them. The CDR3 spans 19 residues. The method was immunoSEQ multiplex PCR; TCRdb's version includes in-frame clones alone and lacks a portion of them. The sample records 290,000 or so clones, about 87% being singletons.

Sequenced material: peripheral blood, taken in a trial of Ad26.COV2.S vaccine versus placebo. The TCR was taken from a person aged 18 to 65 who received the Ad26.COV2.S COVID-19 vaccine or a placebo. This chain uses TRBV3-1 (or the pseudogene TRBV3-2) with TRBJ1-2; possible D gene TRBD1, 5 bases. Written as DNA, the CDR3 is TGTGCCAGCAGCCAAGACCGGGTGGGGACCGCCTCACCGAACTATGGCTACACCTTC. Its translation is CASSQDRVGTASPNYGYTF.